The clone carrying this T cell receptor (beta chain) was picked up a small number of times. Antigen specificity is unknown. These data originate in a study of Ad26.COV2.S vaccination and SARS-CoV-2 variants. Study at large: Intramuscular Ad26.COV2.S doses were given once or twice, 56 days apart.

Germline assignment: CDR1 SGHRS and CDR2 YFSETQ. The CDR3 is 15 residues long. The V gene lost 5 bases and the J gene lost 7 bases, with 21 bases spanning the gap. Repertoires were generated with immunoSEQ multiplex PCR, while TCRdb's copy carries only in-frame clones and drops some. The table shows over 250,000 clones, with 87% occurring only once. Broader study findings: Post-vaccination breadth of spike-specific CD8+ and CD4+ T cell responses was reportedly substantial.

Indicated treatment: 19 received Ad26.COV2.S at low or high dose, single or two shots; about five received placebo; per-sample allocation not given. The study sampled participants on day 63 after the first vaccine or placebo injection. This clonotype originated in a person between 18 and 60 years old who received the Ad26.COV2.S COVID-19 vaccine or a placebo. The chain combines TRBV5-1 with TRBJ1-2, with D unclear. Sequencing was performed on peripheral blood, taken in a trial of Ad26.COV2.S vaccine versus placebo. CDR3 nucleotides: TGCGCCAGCAGAATGGACTTTCTAGATCGGGTTGGCTACACCTTC. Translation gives CASRMDFLDRVGYTF.